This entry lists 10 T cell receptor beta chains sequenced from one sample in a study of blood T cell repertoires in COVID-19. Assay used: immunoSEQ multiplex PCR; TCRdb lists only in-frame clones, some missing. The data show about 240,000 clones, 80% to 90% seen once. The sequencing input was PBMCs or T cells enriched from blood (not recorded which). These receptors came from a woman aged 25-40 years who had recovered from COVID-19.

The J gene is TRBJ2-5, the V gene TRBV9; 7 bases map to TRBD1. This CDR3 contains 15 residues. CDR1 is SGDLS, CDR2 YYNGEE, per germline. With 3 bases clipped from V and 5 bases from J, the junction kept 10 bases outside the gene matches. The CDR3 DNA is TGTGCCAGCAGCGGACGACAGGGAAGGTATGAGACCCAGTACTTC. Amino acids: CASSGRQGRYETQYF.

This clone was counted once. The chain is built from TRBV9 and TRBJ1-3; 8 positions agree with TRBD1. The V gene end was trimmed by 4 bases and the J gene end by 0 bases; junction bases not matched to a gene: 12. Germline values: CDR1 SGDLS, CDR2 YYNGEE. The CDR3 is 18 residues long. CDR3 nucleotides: TGTGCCAGCAGCCCCGACCCTCAGGGGGCGAACTCTGGAAACACCATATATTTT. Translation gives CASSPDPQGANSGNTIYF.

The CDR3 coding sequence is TGTGCCAGCAGTGGAGGATATGGCTACACCTTC. Amino acid sequence: CASSGGYGYTF. The chain recombines TRBV25-1 with TRBJ1-2; D unclear. The CDR3 runs 11 residues. The germline CDR1 and CDR2 sequences are MGHDK and SYGVNS. The ends were cut back, 4 bases at V and 5 bases at J, with 5 bases in the middle.

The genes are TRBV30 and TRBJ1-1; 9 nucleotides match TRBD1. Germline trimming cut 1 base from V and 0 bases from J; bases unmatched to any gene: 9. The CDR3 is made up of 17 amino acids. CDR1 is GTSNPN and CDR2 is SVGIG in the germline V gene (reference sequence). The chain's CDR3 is CAWSGGPGQGMNTEAFF. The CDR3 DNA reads TGTGCCTGGAGTGGAGGACCGGGACAGGGCATGAACACTGAAGCTTTCTTT. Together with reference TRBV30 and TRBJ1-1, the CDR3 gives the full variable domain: SQTIHQWPATLVQPVGSPLSLECTVEGTSNPNLYWYRQAAGRGLQLLFYSVGIGQISSEVPQNLSASRPQDRQFILSSKKLLLSDSGFYLCAWSGGPGQGMNTEAFFGQGTRLTVV.

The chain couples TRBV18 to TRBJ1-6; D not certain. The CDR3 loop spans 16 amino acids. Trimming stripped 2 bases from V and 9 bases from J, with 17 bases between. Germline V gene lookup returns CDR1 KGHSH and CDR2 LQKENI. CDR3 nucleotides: TGTGCCAGCTCACCAGTAATGTTGTTCAACATTTCACCCCTCCACTTT. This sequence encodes CASSPVMLFNISPLHF.

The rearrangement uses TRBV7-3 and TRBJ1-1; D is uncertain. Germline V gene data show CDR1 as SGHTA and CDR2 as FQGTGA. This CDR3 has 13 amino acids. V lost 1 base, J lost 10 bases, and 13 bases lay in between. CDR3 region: CASSLSPNTGAFF. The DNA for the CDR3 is TGTGCCAGCAGCTTAAGCCCTAACACGGGAGCTTTCTTT.

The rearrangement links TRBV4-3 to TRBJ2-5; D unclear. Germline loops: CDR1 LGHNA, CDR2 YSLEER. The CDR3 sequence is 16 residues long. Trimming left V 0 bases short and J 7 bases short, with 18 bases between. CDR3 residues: CASSQEGQILGSTQYF. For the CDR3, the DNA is TGCGCCAGCAGCCAAGAGGGCCAGATTTTAGGTTCGACCCAGTACTTC.

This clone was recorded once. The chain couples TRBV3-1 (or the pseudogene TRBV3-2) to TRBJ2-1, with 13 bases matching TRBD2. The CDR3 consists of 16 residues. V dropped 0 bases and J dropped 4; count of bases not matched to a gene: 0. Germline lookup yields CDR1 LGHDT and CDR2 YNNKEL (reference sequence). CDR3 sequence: CASSQEGLAGYNEQFF. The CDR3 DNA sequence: TGTGCCAGCAGCCAAGAGGGACTAGCGGGGTACAATGAGCAGTTCTTC.

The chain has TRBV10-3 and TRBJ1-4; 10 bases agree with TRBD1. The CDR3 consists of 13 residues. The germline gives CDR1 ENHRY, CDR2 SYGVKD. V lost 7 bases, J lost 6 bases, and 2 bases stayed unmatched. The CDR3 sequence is CAIKGTGDEKLFF. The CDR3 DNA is TGTGCCATCAAAGGGACAGGGGATGAAAAACTGTTTTTT.

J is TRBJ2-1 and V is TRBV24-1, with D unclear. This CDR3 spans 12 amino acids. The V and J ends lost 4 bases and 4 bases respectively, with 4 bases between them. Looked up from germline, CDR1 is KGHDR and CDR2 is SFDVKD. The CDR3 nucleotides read TGTGCCACCAGTGAGACTTACAATGAGCAGTTCTTC. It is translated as CATSETYNEQFF.